This section outlines one T cell receptor beta chain sequence together with its context. What it recognizes is unknown. The sample is drawn from a study of shared clonotypes between healthy human individuals. Study observations and caveats: Estimated richness was generally greater in naive than memory subsets.

TCRdb's copy holds only in-frame clones and misses some; the assay was immunoSEQ multiplex PCR. The data contain about 690,000 clones, 90% of them singletons. Germline assignment: CDR1 MDHEN and CDR2 SYDVKM. The V and J ends lost 4 bases and 4 bases, in that order; junction bases with no gene match: 19. The CDR3 is 19 amino acids. The donors, healthy adults who were HIV-negative, had experienced no recent acute infections or vaccinations. The specimen was memory CD8+ T cells from PBMCs. Subset indicated: CD45RO+ cells pooled with CCR7-negative TemRA cells. The V gene is TRBV28, the J gene TRBJ2-7; 10 positions match TRBD1. The clonotype originates from a young man in good health. Some clones in this sample may be carry-over from other donors' samples. CDR3 in amino acids: CASSSPDRGLARRLYEQYF. The CDR3 DNA reads as TGTGCCAGCAGTTCACCAGACAGGGGGCTGGCTAGACGCCTATACGAGCAGTACTTC. Full variable domain (outside the CDR3, taken from reference TRBV28 and TRBJ2-7): DVKVTQSSRYLVKRTGEKVFLECVQDMDHENMFWYRQDPGLGLRLIYFSYDVKMKEKGDIPEGYSVSREKKERFSLILESASTNQTSMYLCASSSPDRGLARRLYEQYFGPGTRLTVT.